This T cell receptor (beta chain) stems from a study of blood T cell repertoires in COVID-19. Turning to the study itself: PBMCs, B-cell-depleted T cells, or T cells provided the cDNA or gDNA that made up the material.

Sequenced by immunoSEQ multiplex PCR; TCRdb stores in-frame clones only, minus some. Seen here are approximately 190,000 clones, roughly 87% observed once, and the top ten hold about 22%. Trimming shortened V by 4 bases and J by 0 bases, and 5 bases separated the two germline ends. The germline V gene encodes CDR1 SGHRS and CDR2 YFSETQ. CDR3 size: 12 residues. V usage is TRBV5-1 and J usage is TRBJ2-7; D is uncertain. Sequenced: peripheral blood. The TCR sequence derives from a man aged 55 to 70 with active or convalescent COVID-19. This CDR3 reads CASSHSSYEQYF. In DNA, the CDR3 is TGCGCCAGCAGCCATAGCTCCTACGAGCAGTACTTC.